Each of the 14 T cell receptor beta chains below was sequenced from the same sample in a study of CD8 T cells in ankylosing spondylitis. Using its own MiXCR run on the 5' RACE reads, TCRdb lists one record per CDR3 protein. The sample lists approximately 140,000 distinct CDR3 sequences; around two fifths were seen once. Material: synovial fluid, either unsorted or a sorted T cell fraction (not recorded which). The receptors here all came from a male donor with ankylosing spondylitis.

The chain has TRBV12-3 or TRBV12-4 and TRBJ1-1; TRBD1 agrees at 7 bases. The CDR3 extends over 16 amino acids. Unmatched junction bases numbered 10, after V lost 6 bases and J lost 0 bases. CDR3 loop: CASRSRQGPMNTEAFF. CDR3 coding DNA: TGTGCCAGCAGGTCACGACAGGGCCCCATGAACACTGAAGCTTTCTTT.

This chain joins TRBV4-2 and TRBJ2-7; a weak D match, TRBD2 (5 bases). Trimming cost V 2 bases and J 7 bases, with 12 bases left between them. Germline values: CDR1 LGHNA, CDR2 YNFKEQ. CDR3 size: 13 residues. The CDR3 region is CASSQWGAGEQYF. The CDR3 DNA sequence: TGTGCCAGCAGCCAATGGGGAGCTGGTGAGCAGTACTTC.

The chain employs TRBV6-5 and TRBJ2-3; D tentatively reads TRBD1 or TRBD2 (5 bases each). V lost 1 base to trimming and J lost 3 bases, with 8 bases between them. The CDR3 is 14 amino acids. Germline V gene sequence: CDR1 MNHEY, CDR2 SVGAGI. Written as DNA, the CDR3 is TGTGCCAGCAGTTACTTTTGGGGGACAGATACGCAGTATTTT. Translated: CASSYFWGTDTQYF.

This clonotype was counted a few times. The rearrangement joins TRBV28 to TRBJ2-3, with 10 bases aligning to TRBD1. This CDR3 has 13 amino acids. Germline V gene lookup returns CDR1 MDHEN and CDR2 SYDVKM. The V segment lost 7 bases and the J segment 6 bases; nucleotides outside the gene matches: 4. The CDR3 loop is CASTGQGGDTQYF. In nucleotides, the CDR3 is TGTGCCAGCACCGGACAGGGGGGGGATACGCAGTATTTT.

The chain recombines TRBV10-3 with TRBJ2-2; maybe TRBD1 (6 bases). The V and J ends lost 5 bases and 1 base respectively, with 14 bases between them. CDR3 length equals 16 residues. CDR1 is ENHRY, CDR2 SYGVKD, per germline. The CDR3 DNA follows: TGTGCCATCAGTACCTTCCCGACAGGGAACACCGGGGAGCTGTTTTTT. Protein sequence: CAISTFPTGNTGELFF.

This sequence joins TRBV4-2 and TRBJ2-3, with a tentative D call TRBD2 (6 bases). The CDR3 runs to 14 residues. The ends were cut back, 1 base at V and 4 bases at J, with 9 bases in the middle. Germline V gene sequence: CDR1 LGHNA, CDR2 YNFKEQ. The CDR3 DNA is TGTGCCAGCAGCCAAGGACTAGAACCAGATACGCAGTATTTT. It codes for CASSQGLEPDTQYF.

This clonotype turned up a few times. The rearrangement links TRBV12-3 or TRBV12-4 to TRBJ1-5; TRBD1 is a possible D gene (5 bases). This CDR3 spans 15 amino acids. V lost 4 bases to trimming and J lost 7 bases, with 17 bases between them. CDR3 sequence: CASSSQTQGRQPQHF. The CDR3 DNA reads TGTGCCAGCAGTTCTCAAACCCAGGGCAGGCAGCCCCAGCATTTT.

The sample holds one count of this clonotype. CDR3 DNA: TGTGCCAGCAGTTTATTCAAACAGGGTCTTTTTGAAAAACTGTTTTTT. This codes for CASSLFKQGLFEKLFF. The chain joins TRBV28 to TRBJ1-4; D may be TRBD1 (6 bases). Per germline, CDR1 MDHEN and CDR2 SYDVKM. V was clipped by 1 base and J by 7 bases, with 16 bases between them. CDR3 length: 16 amino acids.

This chain connects TRBV12-3 or TRBV12-4 to TRBJ1-1; D gene uncertain. Trimming pared 6 bases from V and 7 bases from J, leaving 12 bases between. This CDR3 is 12 amino acids long. CDR3 amino acids: CASSPVEGEAFF. CDR3 nucleotides: TGTGCCAGCAGCCCCGTTGAGGGTGAAGCTTTCTTT.

The chain has TRBV12-3 or TRBV12-4 and TRBJ1-4; D ambiguous. CDR3 length: 16 residues. V lost 2 bases and J 5 bases, leaving 15 bases between the germline ends. The CDR3 loop reads CASSLFPGPKNEKLFF. In DNA form, the CDR3 reads TGTGCCAGCAGTTTATTCCCCGGGCCGAAGAATGAAAAACTGTTTTTT.

The V and J genes are TRBV29-1 and TRBJ2-1; 14 bases line up with TRBD2. Germline CDR1 reads SQVTM; CDR2 reads ANQGSEA. The junction had 8 bases not matched to a gene; V was cut back by 6 bases and J by 1 base. CDR3 size: 17 residues. CDR3 DNA: TGCAGCGTGCGTCCGGGACTAGCGGGAGCATCCTACAATGAGCAGTTCTTC. It translates to CSVRPGLAGASYNEQFF.

The rearrangement links TRBV3-1 to TRBJ2-1; 7 bases line up with TRBD2. Germline assignment: CDR1 LGHDT and CDR2 YNNKEL (reference sequence). Trimming took 0 bases from V and 5 from J; bases not matched to a gene: 7. The CDR3 spans 16 residues. As DNA, the CDR3 is TGTGCCAGCAGCCAAGAATGGGGGAGGGCGAACAATGAGCAGTTCTTC. It is translated as CASSQEWGRANNEQFF.

The chain links TRBV12-3 or TRBV12-4 to TRBJ2-1; 7 nucleotides line up with TRBD2. The trim removed 3 bases at V and 5 bases at J, leaving 13 bases unmatched. The CDR3 runs to 17 residues. This CDR3 is CASSFSRLALPHNEQFF. The CDR3 coding sequence is TGTGCCAGCAGTTTTTCGCGACTAGCCCTTCCCCACAATGAGCAGTTCTTC.

The rearrangement joins TRBV18 to TRBJ2-3; D is unclear. CDR1 is KGHSH and CDR2 is LQKENI in the germline V gene. The CDR3 runs to 14 residues. V was trimmed by 3 bases and J by 2 bases, leaving 9 bases between them. CDR3 protein: CASSPDSLTDTQYF. The CDR3 DNA follows: TGTGCCAGCTCACCCGACTCGCTCACAGATACGCAGTATTTT.